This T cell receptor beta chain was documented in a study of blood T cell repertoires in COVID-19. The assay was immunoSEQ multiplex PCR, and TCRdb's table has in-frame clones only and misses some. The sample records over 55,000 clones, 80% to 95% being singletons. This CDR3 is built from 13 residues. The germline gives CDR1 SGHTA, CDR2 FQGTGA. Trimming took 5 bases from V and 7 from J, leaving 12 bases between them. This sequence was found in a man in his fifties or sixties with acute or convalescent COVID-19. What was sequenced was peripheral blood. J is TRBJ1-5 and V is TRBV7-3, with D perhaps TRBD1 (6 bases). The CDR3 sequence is CASSQGMGQPQHF. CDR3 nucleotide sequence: TGTGCCAGCAGCCAGGGGATGGGGCAGCCCCAGCATTTT. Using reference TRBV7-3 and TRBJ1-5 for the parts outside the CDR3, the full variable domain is GAGVSQTPSNKVTEKGKYVELRCDPISGHTALYWYRQSLGQGPEFLIYFQGTGAADDSGLPNDRFFAVRPEGSVSTLKIQRTERGDSAVYLCASSQGMGQPQHFGDGTRLSIL.